Given below is one TCR beta chain in context. Antigen unknown. The data were taken from a study of cytomegalovirus exposure and HLA in healthy donors. Whole-study results and caveats: The study labeled 150 or so TCR beta chains cytomegalovirus-associated. A few CMV-associated chains proved CMV antigen-specific in vitro.

It was with 60 Vbeta and 13 Jbeta primers that the PCR ran. Assay: immunoSEQ multiplex PCR; the TCRdb copy retains only in-frame clones and omits some. Recorded for this sample: around 44,000 clones. The CDR3 contains 13 residues. Germline-derived CDR1 and CDR2 are MNHNS and SASEGT. V was pared by 0 bases and J by 6 bases, with 2 bases of the junction left unmatched. The V and J genes are TRBV6-1 and TRBJ2-7; TRBD2 aligns across 7 bases. Sequenced input: PBMCs. The TCR sequence derives from a male donor in good health and CMV-seropositive. CDR3 sequence (DNA): TGTGCCAGCAGTGAAGCTGGGGGGGTCGAGCAGTACTTC. This encodes CASSEAGGVEQYF.